Presented here are 23 T cell receptor beta chains from one specimen sequenced in a study of metastatic and nonmetastatic thyroid tumors. Nobody among the patients had been given any treatment before thyroid surgery. TCRdb reanalyzed the PCR reads with MiXCR. The table records some 20,000 clones, roughly 15% of them present only once. The sequencing sample was made of blood. The receptors originated from a male donor with papillary thyroid cancer or a benign thyroid nodule (not recorded which). Some clones in this sample may be carry-over from other donors' samples.

The chain uses TRBV20-1 and TRBJ2-6; D unresolved. Per germline, CDR1 DFQATT and CDR2 SNEGSKA (reference sequence). Trimming removed 7 bases from V and 3 bases from J, with 19 bases in between. The CDR3 is 16 amino acids. The CDR3 protein is CSDPVGWIYGANVLTF. In nucleotides, the CDR3 is TGCAGTGACCCCGTAGGGTGGATCTATGGGGCCAACGTCCTGACTTTC.

Ten or more counts support this clone. The chain carries TRBV20-1 and TRBJ1-2, with D maybe TRBD1 (5 bases). The germline gives CDR1 DFQATT, CDR2 SNEGSKA (reference sequence). The CDR3 is 12 residues long. V was pared by 3 bases and J by 7 bases, with 12 bases between. The chain's CDR3 is CSASTGGSGYTF. As DNA, the CDR3 is TGCAGTGCTAGTACTGGGGGGTCTGGCTACACCTTC.

This clone qualifies as medium-sized. This chain links TRBV11-2 with TRBJ2-7, with a possible D match to TRBD2 (6 bases). The V gene lost 5 bases and the J gene lost 0 bases, with 11 bases spanning the gap. Germline lookup yields CDR1 SGHAT and CDR2 FQNNGV. There are 14 residues in the CDR3. CDR3 nucleotides: TGTGCCAGCAGCCCCGAGCGGGTCTCCTACGAGCAGTACTTC. This encodes CASSPERVSYEQYF.

Many counts were recorded for this clone. The chain joins TRBV2 to TRBJ2-6, with TRBD1 as a possible D gene (6 bases). The CDR3 is 16 residues long. Germline V CDR1 and CDR2: SNHLY, FYNNEI. Trimming removed 6 bases from V and 0 bases from J, with 12 bases in between. The CDR3 DNA reads as TGTGCCAGCAGGGGGGCAGGGATCTCTGGGGCCAACGTCCTGACTTTC. It translates to CASRGAGISGANVLTF.

This clone has ten or more counts. The genes are TRBV11-3 and TRBJ2-1, with D perhaps TRBD2 (5 bases). V dropped 5 bases and J dropped 6 bases, with 17 bases sitting between them. The CDR3 runs to 15 residues. CDR1 and CDR2 (germline): SGHNT, YENEEA. CDR3 DNA sequence: TGTGCCAGCAGCCCCCTCGGGGTCTGGGGCAATGAGCAGTTCTTC. This translates into CASSPLGVWGNEQFF.

This clone is medium-sized. The chain joins TRBV5-1 to TRBJ2-7; possible D gene TRBD1, 8 bases. Germline loops: CDR1 SGHRS, CDR2 YFSETQ. V was shortened by 4 bases and J by 1 base, with 18 bases between the two germline ends. The CDR3 covers 16 residues. This chain's CDR3 is CASSISGQGGSYEQYF. The CDR3 region has the DNA TGCGCCAGCAGCATCTCAGGACAGGGAGGGTCCTACGAGCAGTACTTC.

This clone was recorded at least ten times. This may arise from a read error, as a much more abundant clone is one base away. V gene TRBV12-3 or TRBV12-4 combines with J gene TRBJ2-5; D remains unclear. The CDR3 spans 11 residues. The V and J ends lost 6 bases and 5 bases respectively, with 7 bases between them. CDR3 DNA: TGTGCCAGCAGCCCCGTGGAGACCCAGTACTTC. Its protein product is CASSPVETQYF.

On this clone: The conserved phenylalanine or tryptophan normally closing the CDR3 is absent here, so this likely arose from a read error. This chain joins TRBV9 and TRBJ2-1; 7 positions agree with TRBD2. Germline V gene data show CDR1 as SGDLS and CDR2 as YYNGEE. The CDR3 totals 14 residues. The CDR3 is CASSVALAVNEQFY. CDR3 DNA: TGTGCCAGCAGTGTAGCCCTAGCGGTCAATGAGCAGTTCTAC.

This clone has at least ten counts. This sequence joins TRBV9 and TRBJ2-2, with 11 bases identical to TRBD2. Germline V gene data show CDR1 as SGDLS and CDR2 as YYNGEE. The CDR3 extends over 16 amino acids. J was trimmed by 4 bases and V by 4 bases; bases with no gene match: 6. CDR3 DNA sequence: TGTGCCAGCAGCAATAGCGGGAGGGCCAGCACCGGGGAGCTGTTTTTT. It specifies CASSNSGRASTGELFF.

The table lists this clone with many counts. The genes are TRBV7-9 and TRBJ2-3, with a tentative D call TRBD1 (6 bases). V lost 4 bases and J lost 5, with 10 bases in between. Germline loops: CDR1 SEHNR, CDR2 FQNEAQ (reference sequence). This CDR3 contains 13 residues. The CDR3 bases are TGTGCCAGCAGCTCCCAGGGGATAGATACGCAGTATTTT. Encoded protein: CASSSQGIDTQYF.

The chain recombines TRBV5-1 with TRBJ1-1; D may be TRBD1 (5 bases). This CDR3 is built from 15 residues. Trimming shortened V by 0 bases and J by 0 bases, and 9 bases separated the two germline ends. Germline-derived CDR1 and CDR2 are SGHRS and YFSETQ. The chain's CDR3 is CASSLDRTLNTEAFF. In DNA form, the CDR3 reads TGCGCCAGCAGCTTGGATCGGACACTGAACACTGAAGCTTTCTTT.

This clone has ten or more counts. This rearrangement joins TRBV10-3 to TRBJ1-1; TRBD1 agrees at 7 bases. The J segment lost 9 bases and the V segment lost 2 bases, leaving 6 bases of the junction unmatched. Germline CDR1 is ENHRY and CDR2 is SYGVKD. CDR3 length: 13 amino acids. CDR3 bases: TGTGCCATCAGTGAGCGGGACAGTTTAAAAGCTTTCTTT. Translation gives CAISERDSLKAFF.

The chain uses TRBV6-2 or TRBV6-3 and TRBJ1-1; no firm D call. Per the germline V gene, CDR1 is MNHEY and CDR2 is SVGEGT. V was pared by 4 bases and J by 12 bases, with 12 bases between. CDR3 length equals 11 residues. The DNA for the CDR3 is TGTGCCAGCAGTTTTAGTCAGATGTCTTTCTTT. Residues: CASSFSQMSFF.

CDR3 coding DNA: TGTGCCAGCAGCTTAGTCACTAGGGGGAGATACTACGAGCAGTACTTC. Amino acids: CASSLVTRGRYYEQYF. The V and J genes are TRBV11-2 and TRBJ2-7, with a weak D call TRBD1 (6 bases). With 1 base removed from V and 3 bases from J, the gap between germline ends came to 16 bases. The CDR3 spans 16 residues. CDR1 and CDR2 (germline): SGHAT, FQNNGV.

This clone has a count of ten or more. V usage is TRBV15 and J usage is TRBJ2-5, with TRBD1 matching over 9 bases. The trim removed 1 base at V and 5 bases at J, leaving 8 bases unmatched. Germline CDR1 is LNHNV and CDR2 is YYDKDF (reference sequence). This CDR3 is built from 16 residues. CDR3 residues: CATSRGHTGGRETQYF. The CDR3 region has the DNA TGTGCCACCAGCAGAGGCCATACAGGGGGCCGGGAGACCCAGTACTTC.

Ten or more counts support this clone. A read error may be the cause here, since a much bigger clone is one base away. The sample has other DNA sequences that encode this CDR3 too. CDR3 in amino acids: CAISESPSGNTIYF. The CDR3 nucleotides read TGTGCCATTAGTGAGTCACCGTCTGGAAACACCATATATTTT. J is TRBJ1-3 and V is TRBV10-3, with D uncertain. Germline V gene sequence: CDR1 ENHRY, CDR2 SYGVKD. This CDR3 spans 14 amino acids.

In this sample, this clone turned up many times. The chain combines TRBV12-3 or TRBV12-4 with TRBJ2-5; D gene unclear. The CDR3 is 13 amino acids. The V end lost 2 bases, the J end lost 2 bases, and 6 bases lay between the germline ends. CDR3 amino acids: CASSLSVQETQYF. CDR3 in DNA: TGTGCCAGCAGTTTATCGGTACAAGAGACCCAGTACTTC.

This clone was counted ten times or more. The rearrangement links TRBV9 to TRBJ1-1; 9 bases match TRBD1. The CDR3 is 16 residues long. Germline V gives CDR1 SGDLS, CDR2 YYNGEE. V lost 0 bases, J lost 6 bases, and 9 bases stayed unmatched. DNA of the CDR3: TGTGCCAGCAGCGTAGAAGCACAGGGGGCGTTTGCTGAAGCTTTCTTT. It is translated as CASSVEAQGAFAEAFF. Filled out from reference TRBV9 and TRBJ1-1, the complete variable domain reads DSGVTQTPKHLITATGQRVTLRCSPRSGDLSVYWYQQSLDQGLQFLIQYYNGEERAKGNILERFSAQQFPDLHSELNLSSLELGDSALYFCASSVEAQGAFAEAFFGQGTRLTVV.

In this sample, this clone turned up many times. CDR3 nucleotides: TGCGCCAGCAGCCTAAGCGGGAGGATGAACACAGATACGCAGTATTTT. It encodes CASSLSGRMNTDTQYF. The genes are TRBV4-1 and TRBJ2-3, with 9 bases aligning to TRBD2. Germline V gene data show CDR1 as MGHRA and CDR2 as YSYEKL. The CDR3 length is 16 residues. Trimming cost V 4 bases and J 2 bases; bases outside gene matches: 7.

This clone has ten or more counts. This chain joins TRBV9 and TRBJ2-7; TRBD2 agrees at 11 bases. CDR1 is SGDLS, CDR2 YYNGEE, per germline. The V gene end was trimmed by 0 bases and the J gene end by 0 bases; junction bases not matched to a gene: 2. The CDR3 length is 16 residues. The CDR3: CASSVGTSGSSYEQYF. CDR3 DNA: TGTGCCAGCAGCGTAGGAACTAGCGGGAGCTCCTACGAGCAGTACTTC.

This clone came up many times. The genes are TRBV7-9 and TRBJ2-7, with a tentative D call TRBD1 (6 bases). Between the trimmed V and J ends, which lost 5 bases and 5 bases, there was a span of 16 bases. Germline V lookup: CDR1 SEHNR, CDR2 FQNEAQ (reference sequence). This CDR3 has 14 residues. DNA of the CDR3: TGTGCCAGCAGCCCCACCATCTACAGGGACGAGCAGTACTTC. It yields the protein CASSPTIYRDEQYF.

This clone has a count of ten or more. The chain links TRBV6-1 to TRBJ2-7; D might be TRBD1 or TRBD2, each matching 5 bases. The CDR3 length is 15 residues. From germline, CDR1 is MNHNS and CDR2 SASEGT. V gave up 6 bases and J gave up 1 base, with 16 bases separating them. CDR3 nucleotides: TGTGCCAGCAGAGCTCCGGGACGGCAATCCTACGAGCAGTACTTC. Translated, it gives CASRAPGRQSYEQYF.

This clone occurred a few times. The gene calls are TRBV6-1 and TRBJ1-1; 7 positions match TRBD1. The V gene's germline CDR1 is MNHNS and CDR2 SASEGT. V lost 1 base, J lost 4 bases, and 3 bases stayed unmatched. The CDR3 extends over 14 amino acids. DNA of the CDR3: TGTGCCAGCAGTGAAGGGGGGGACAGCACTGAAGCTTTCTTT. It translates to CASSEGGDSTEAFF.